The clone carrying this TCR beta chain was detected a few times. Its antigen is unidentified. PCR primers comprised 60 Vbeta and 13 Jbeta primers. The method was immunoSEQ multiplex PCR; TCRdb's version includes in-frame clones alone and lacks a portion of them. The repertoire consists of around 67,000 clones, with less than 70% occurring once and the leading ten covering around 3%. This sample is drawn from a study of cytomegalovirus exposure and HLA in healthy donors. The length of the CDR3 is 12 residues. Germline lookup yields CDR1 MGHRA and CDR2 YSYEKL. Trimming left V 0 bases short and J 10 bases short, with 6 bases between. Notes on the study in general: A later analysis showed HLA-associated TCR beta chains outstripping equally common others in clonal expansion. The authors enumerated around 150 TCR beta chains as linked to cytomegalovirus.

Sequenced input: PBMCs. This receptor was taken from a woman aged 45-60 years in good health and CMV-seronegative. The chain is built from TRBV4-1 and TRBJ1-4; D not certain. The CDR3 region has the DNA TGCGCCAGCAGCCAAGACGGCGGAAAACTGTTTTTT. It codes for CASSQDGGKLFF.